This T cell receptor beta chain was found in a study of blood T cell repertoires in COVID-19. Overall study context: PBMCs, B-cell-depleted T cells, or T cells provided the cDNA or gDNA that made up the material.

This table comes from immunoSEQ multiplex PCR, and its TCRdb copy is limited to in-frame clones, with some not included. Here the sample spans 300,000 or so clones, around 85% being singletons. This CDR3 has 16 amino acids. Trimming cost V 8 bases and J 2 bases; bases outside gene matches: 3. Germline V gene data show CDR1 as MNHEY and CDR2 as SMNVEV (reference sequence). The chain is built from TRBV27 and TRBJ2-6; 13 nucleotides line up with TRBD2. The sequenced sample was PBMCs or T cells enriched from blood (not recorded which). The receptor's source is a woman in her 40s with acute COVID-19. The CDR3 DNA is TGTGCCAGCTCGGGACTAGCGGGAACTGGGGCCAACGTCCTGACTTTC. Amino acids: CASSGLAGTGANVLTF. The full variable domain, with the rest looked up from reference TRBV27 and TRBJ2-6, is EAQVTQNPRYLITVTGKKLTVTCSQNMNHEYMSWYRQDPGLGLRQIYYSMNVEVTDKGDVPEGYKVSRKEKRNFPLILESPSPNQTSLYFCASSGLAGTGANVLTFGAGSRLTVL.